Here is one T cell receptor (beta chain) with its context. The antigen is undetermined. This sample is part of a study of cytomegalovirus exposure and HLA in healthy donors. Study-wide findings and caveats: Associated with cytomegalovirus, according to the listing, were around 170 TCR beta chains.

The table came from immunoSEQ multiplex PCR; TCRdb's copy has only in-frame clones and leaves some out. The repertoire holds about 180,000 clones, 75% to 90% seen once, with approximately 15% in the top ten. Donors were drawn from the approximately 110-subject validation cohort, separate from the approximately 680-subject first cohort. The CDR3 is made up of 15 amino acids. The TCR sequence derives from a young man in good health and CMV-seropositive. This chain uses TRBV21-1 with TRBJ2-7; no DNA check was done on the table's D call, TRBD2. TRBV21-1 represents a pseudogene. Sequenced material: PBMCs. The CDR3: CASSKHSAGYYEQYF. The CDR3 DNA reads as TGTGCCAGCAGCAAACACTCGGCGGGTTACTACGAGCAGTACTTC.